The T cell receptor (beta chain) described here comes from a study of blood T cell repertoires in COVID-19. This CDR3 comprises 16 residues. Germline CDR1 and CDR2: MGHDK and SYGVNS. J gave up 8 bases and V 3 bases, and 12 bases lay outside the gene matches. The data were produced by immunoSEQ multiplex PCR, yet TCRdb's version contains in-frame clones alone and is incomplete. The sample lists over 200,000 clones; 89% were seen once. This clone was seen more than once but under ten times. The chain joins TRBV25-1 to TRBJ1-4; TRBD1 aligns across 7 bases. Sequenced input: PBMCs or T cells enriched from blood (not recorded which). The clonotype comes from a woman in her twenties or thirties with acute COVID-19. The CDR3: CASSDGLGGPYEKLFF. In DNA, the CDR3 is TGTGCCAGCAGTGACGGTTTAGGGGGCCCATACGAAAAACTGTTTTTT.